This T cell receptor beta chain is drawn from a study of human T cells and chemical hapten exposure. Study-wide background: Patients received weekly diphenylcyclopropenone doses to the scalp throughout the approximately 23-week study.

Sample time point: patch test 2, 6 weeks after DPC sensitization. Sample treatment: therapeutic diphenylcyclopropenone sensitization with weekly scalp DPC. Extraction yielded total RNA from whole blood (unfractionated). The table lists this clonotype with many counts. Library preparation tagged each individual cDNA molecule with a unique molecular identifier. One entry per CDR3 protein, called by TCRdb with MiXCR from the RACE reads. The sample lists about 41,000 distinct CDR3 sequences; approximately 3.4% were seen once. Germline V gene sequence: CDR1 PRHDT, CDR2 FYEKMQ (reference sequence). The CDR3 loop spans 19 amino acids. V shed 5 bases and J 0 bases; nucleotides not matched to a gene: 10.

The sample in question was whole blood, obtained in connection with sensitization to the hapten diphenylcyclopropenone (DPC). The TCR was taken from a man aged 35 to 55 with alopecia areata. Some clones in this sample may be carry-over from other donors' samples. The gene calls are TRBV13 and TRBJ2-7, with 16 positions matching TRBD2. The CDR3 DNA is TGTGCCAGCAGCACCCAGGGACTAGCGGGAGGGCTTACCTCCTACGAGCAGTACTTC. This translates into CASSTQGLAGGLTSYEQYF.